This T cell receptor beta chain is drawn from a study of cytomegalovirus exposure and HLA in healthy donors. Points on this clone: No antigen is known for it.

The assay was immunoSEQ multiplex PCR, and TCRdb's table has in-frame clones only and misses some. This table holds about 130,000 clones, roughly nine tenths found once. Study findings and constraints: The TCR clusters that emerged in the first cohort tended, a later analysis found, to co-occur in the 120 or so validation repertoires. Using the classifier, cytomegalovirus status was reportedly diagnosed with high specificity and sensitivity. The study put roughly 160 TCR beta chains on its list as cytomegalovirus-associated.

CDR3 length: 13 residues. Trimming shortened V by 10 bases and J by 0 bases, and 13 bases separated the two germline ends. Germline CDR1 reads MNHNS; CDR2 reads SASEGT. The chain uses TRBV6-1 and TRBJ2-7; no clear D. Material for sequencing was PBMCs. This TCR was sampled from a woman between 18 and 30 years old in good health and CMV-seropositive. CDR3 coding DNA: TGTGCCACCACCACGGGTTTCTCCTACGAGCAGTACTTC. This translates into CATTTGFSYEQYF.